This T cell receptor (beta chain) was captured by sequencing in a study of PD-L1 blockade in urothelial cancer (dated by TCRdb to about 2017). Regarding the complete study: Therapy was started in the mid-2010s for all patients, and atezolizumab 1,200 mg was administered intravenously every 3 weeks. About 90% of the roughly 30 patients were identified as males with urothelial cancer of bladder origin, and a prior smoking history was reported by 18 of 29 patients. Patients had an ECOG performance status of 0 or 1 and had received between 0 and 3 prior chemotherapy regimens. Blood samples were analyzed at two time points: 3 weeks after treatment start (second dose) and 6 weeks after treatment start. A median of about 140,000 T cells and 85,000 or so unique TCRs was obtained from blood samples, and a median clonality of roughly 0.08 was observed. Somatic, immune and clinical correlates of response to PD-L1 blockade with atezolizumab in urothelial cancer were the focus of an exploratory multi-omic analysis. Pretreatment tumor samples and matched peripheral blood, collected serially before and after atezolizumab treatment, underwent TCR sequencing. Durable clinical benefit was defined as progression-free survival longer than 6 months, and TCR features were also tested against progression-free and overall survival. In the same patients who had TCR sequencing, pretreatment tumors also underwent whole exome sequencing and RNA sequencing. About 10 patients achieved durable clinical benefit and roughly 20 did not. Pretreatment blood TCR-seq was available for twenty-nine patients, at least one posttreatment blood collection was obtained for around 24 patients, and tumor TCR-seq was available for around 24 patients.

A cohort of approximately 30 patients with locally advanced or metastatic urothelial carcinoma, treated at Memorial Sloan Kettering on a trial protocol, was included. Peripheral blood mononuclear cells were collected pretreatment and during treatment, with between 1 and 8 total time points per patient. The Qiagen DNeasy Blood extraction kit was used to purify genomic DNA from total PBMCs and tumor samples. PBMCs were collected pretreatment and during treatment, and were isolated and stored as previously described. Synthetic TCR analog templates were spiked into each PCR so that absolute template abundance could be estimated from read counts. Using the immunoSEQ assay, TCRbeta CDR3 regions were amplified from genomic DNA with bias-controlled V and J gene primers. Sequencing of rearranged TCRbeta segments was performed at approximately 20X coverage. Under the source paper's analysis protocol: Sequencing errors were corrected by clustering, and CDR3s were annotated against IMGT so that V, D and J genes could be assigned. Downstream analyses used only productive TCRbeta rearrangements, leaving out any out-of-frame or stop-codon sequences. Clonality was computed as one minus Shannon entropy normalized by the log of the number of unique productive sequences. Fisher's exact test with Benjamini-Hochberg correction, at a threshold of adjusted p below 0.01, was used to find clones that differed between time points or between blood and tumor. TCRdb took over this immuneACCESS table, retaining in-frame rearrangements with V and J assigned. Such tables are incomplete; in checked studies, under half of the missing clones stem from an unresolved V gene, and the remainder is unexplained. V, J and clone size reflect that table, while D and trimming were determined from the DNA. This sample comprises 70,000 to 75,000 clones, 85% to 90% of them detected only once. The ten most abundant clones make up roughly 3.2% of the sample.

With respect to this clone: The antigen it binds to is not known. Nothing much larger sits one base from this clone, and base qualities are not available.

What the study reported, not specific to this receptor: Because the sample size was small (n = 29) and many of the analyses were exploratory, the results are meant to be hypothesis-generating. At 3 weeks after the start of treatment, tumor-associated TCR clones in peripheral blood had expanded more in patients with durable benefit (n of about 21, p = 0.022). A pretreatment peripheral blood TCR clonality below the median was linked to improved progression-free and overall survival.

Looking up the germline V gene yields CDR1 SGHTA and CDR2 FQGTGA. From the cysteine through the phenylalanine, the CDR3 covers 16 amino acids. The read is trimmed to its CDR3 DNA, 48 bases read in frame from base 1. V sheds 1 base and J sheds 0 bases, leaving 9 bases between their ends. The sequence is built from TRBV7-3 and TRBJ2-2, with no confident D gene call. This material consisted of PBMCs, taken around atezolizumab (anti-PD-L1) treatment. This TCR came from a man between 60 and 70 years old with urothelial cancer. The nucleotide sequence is TGTGCCAGCAGCTTAAGTGCGGCTGCGAACACCGGGGAGCTGTTTTTT. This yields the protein CASSLSAAANTGELFF.